This T cell receptor beta chain is from a study of graft-versus-host responses after intestinal transplantation. Study context: All recipients were transplanted with multivisceral, liver-intestinal, or isolated intestinal grafts. Anti-thymocyte globulin was used for induction in all recipients, who then took tacrolimus and steroids for approximately 3 years.

V lost 1 base and J 6 bases, leaving 6 bases between the germline ends. CDR3 length equals 13 residues. Germline V lookup: CDR1 LNHDA, CDR2 SQIVND (reference sequence). Data came from immunoSEQ multiplex PCR; TCRdb stores just in-frame clones and leaves some out. The sample has tens of thousands of clones; 85% to 90% are singletons. With respect to this clone: Its target is not known.

The study's findings and limits: Graft-donor T cell macrochimerism in patients accompanied high graft-versus-host to host-versus-graft clonal ratios in allografts.

The rearrangement joins TRBV19 to TRBJ2-2; no clear D. The input for sequencing was unstimulated CD8+ T cells sorted from spleen or lymph node cells, taken before transplant. The sequence derives from a human donor who was the organ donor for an intestinal transplant. CDR3: CASSIGLAGELFF. The CDR3 DNA sequence: TGTGCCAGTAGTATAGGGCTAGCCGGGGAGCTGTTTTTT.